Listed below are T cell receptor beta chains from one sample, sequenced in a study of human T cells and chemical hapten exposure. In TCRdb, the RACE reads were re-called with MiXCR into one record per CDR3 protein. Among about 69,000 distinct CDR3 sequences listed, about 9.3% were seen once. Specimen: whole blood, collected in connection with sensitization to the hapten diphenylcyclopropenone (DPC). The receptors were gathered from a woman in her 50s with alopecia areata. Some clones in this sample may be carry-over from other donors' samples. Both conserved end residues are part of each CDR3. D genes are given only for firm matches. Some rows mark clone size as missing; the rest say once, few, many or name a class of expanded clone.

j_gene	d_gene	v_gene	abundance	CDR3aa	CDR3nt
TRBJ1-1	NA	TRBV10-1	many	CASQQGNTEAFF	TGCGCCAGCCAACAGGGAAACACTGAAGCTTTCTTT
TRBJ2-7	NA	TRBV7-6	many	CASSLAPETTYEQYF	TGTGCCAGCAGCTTAGCACCGGAGACAACCTACGAGCAGTACTTC
TRBJ1-1	NA	TRBV27	many	CASVGTEAFF	TGTGCCAGCGTGGGCACTGAAGCTTTCTTT
TRBJ2-1	NA	TRBV20-1	many	CSAPWTELSYNEQFF	TGCAGTGCTCCCTGGACTGAACTCTCCTACAATGAGCAGTTCTTC
TRBJ2-5	NA	TRBV9	few	CASSVAPGTLETQYF	TGTGCCAGCAGCGTAGCCCCCGGGACACTAGAGACCCAGTACTTC
TRBJ2-7	NA	TRBV2	few	CASSEGQGRDEQYF	TGTGCCAGCAGTGAGGGTCAGGGGCGAGACGAGCAGTACTTC
TRBJ1-2	NA	TRBV19	NA	CASLQNPAREYSYTF	TGTGCCAGCCTCCAAAACCCAGCCAGGGAGTATAGCTACACCTTC
TRBJ2-7	TRBD2	TRBV3-1	many	CASSQDGSSGTREQYF	TGTGCCAGCAGCCAAGATGGGTCTAGCGGGACGCGGGAGCAGTACTTC
TRBJ2-4	TRBD2	TRBV6-1	few	CASRGGSAGLNIQYF	TGTGCCAGCAGAGGCGGGAGTGCGGGATTAAACATTCAGTACTTC
TRBJ2-1	NA	TRBV2	NA	CASQNGRPYNEQFF	TGTGCCAGCCAAAACGGGCGCCCCTACAATGAGCAGTTCTTC
TRBJ2-3	NA	TRBV11-3	many	CASSFGVTTDTQYF	TGTGCCAGCAGCTTTGGGGTTACCACAGATACGCAGTATTTT
TRBJ2-5	TRBD2	TRBV6-5	NA	CTSRLAAVQETQYF	TGTACCAGCAGACTAGCGGCCGTCCAAGAGACCCAGTACTTC
TRBJ2-3	NA	TRBV6-6	few	CASSSSATNKDTQYF	TGTGCCAGCAGTTCCTCGGCCACCAACAAAGATACGCAGTATTTT
TRBJ2-1	TRBD2	TRBV5-1	NA	CASSLASGSPNEQFF	TGCGCCAGCAGCTTGGCTAGCGGGAGCCCCAATGAGCAGTTCTTC
TRBJ1-1	TRBD1	TRBV29-1	many	CSALKGARTEAFF	TGCAGCGCTCTTAAGGGGGCAAGGACTGAAGCTTTCTTT
TRBJ2-7	TRBD1	TRBV30	NA	CAVLQGGSYEQYF	TGTGCCGTCCTACAGGGGGGATCCTACGAGCAGTACTTC
TRBJ2-3	TRBD2	TRBV20-1	many	CSAPGGEGGPTDTQYF	TGCAGTGCTCCCGGGGGAGAGGGAGGGCCCACAGATACGCAGTATTTT
TRBJ2-3	TRBD2	TRBV12-3/TRBV12-4	NA	CASRLAGGADTQYF	TGTGCCAGCAGACTAGCGGGAGGGGCAGATACGCAGTATTTT
TRBJ2-1	TRBD2	TRBV10-2	many	CASSDEGRGKREVGEQFF	TGCGCCAGCAGTGATGAAGGGAGAGGGAAGCGGGAGGTGGGTGAGCAGTTCTTC
TRBJ2-5	TRBD2	TRBV29-1	NA	CSVEQLAGEETQYF	TGCAGCGTTGAGCAGTTAGCGGGAGAAGAGACCCAGTACTTC
TRBJ2-7	TRBD2	TRBV5-1	NA	CASSSPSGRGDEQYF	TGCGCCAGCAGCTCCCCCAGCGGGAGAGGGGACGAGCAGTACTTC
TRBJ2-1	NA	TRBV27	few	CASRWGATYNEQFF	TGTGCCAGTAGGTGGGGGGCAACCTACAATGAGCAGTTCTTC
TRBJ1-5	NA	TRBV20-1	NA	CSASSGPEPNQPQHF	TGCAGTGCTAGCTCCGGGCCAGAGCCCAATCAGCCCCAGCATTTT
TRBJ2-2	TRBD1	TRBV29-1	few	CSVGGQANTGELFF	TGCAGCGTTGGAGGACAGGCGAACACCGGGGAGCTGTTTTTT
TRBJ2-5	NA	TRBV12-3/TRBV12-4	many	CASSLWGAGYRETQYF	TGTGCCAGCAGTTTATGGGGAGCAGGATATAGAGAGACCCAGTACTTC
TRBJ1-2	NA	TRBV11-2	few	CASSSAQGRNYGYTF	TGTGCCAGCAGCTCCGCCCAGGGGCGCAACTATGGCTACACCTTC
TRBJ2-1	TRBD1	TRBV7-9	NA	CASRPGQGTYNEQFF	TGTGCCAGCAGACCCGGACAGGGGACCTACAATGAGCAGTTCTTC
TRBJ1-6	NA	TRBV7-8	few	CASGSDNSPLHF	TGTGCCAGCGGATCAGATAATTCACCCCTCCACTTT
TRBJ1-1	TRBD1	TRBV29-1	few	CSVVRTGGMNTEAFF	TGCAGCGTTGTCCGGACAGGGGGCATGAACACTGAAGCTTTCTTT
TRBJ1-2	TRBD1	TRBV3-1	NA	CASSQAHGQGVYGYTF	TGTGCCAGCAGCCAAGCCCATGGACAGGGGGTCTATGGCTACACCTTC
TRBJ2-5	NA	TRBV12-3/TRBV12-4	few	CASSFLDQGKETQYF	TGTGCCAGCAGTTTCCTCGACCAGGGGAAAGAGACCCAGTACTTC
TRBJ2-1	NA	TRBV3-1	few	CASSRERRDTNNEQFF	TGTGCCAGCAGCCGCGAGCGGAGGGACACGAACAATGAGCAGTTCTTC
TRBJ2-7	NA	TRBV18	many	CASSPNIKGGYSSYEQYF	TGTGCCAGCTCACCAAACATTAAGGGCGGCTATAGCTCCTACGAGCAGTACTTC
TRBJ2-7	TRBD2	TRBV11-2	many	CASSPGLADSYEQYF	TGTGCCAGCAGCCCAGGACTAGCGGACTCCTACGAGCAGTACTTC